The 2 T cell receptor beta chains in this list originate from one sample, sequenced in a study of blood T cell repertoires in COVID-19. TCRdb's copy holds only in-frame clones and misses some; the assay was immunoSEQ multiplex PCR. The sample shows about 380,000 clones, less than 85% of them seen only once. Sequencing was carried out using peripheral blood. Every receptor here comes from a young woman with acute or convalescent COVID-19.

V gene TRBV9 combines with J gene TRBJ2-3; TRBD1 is a possible D gene (6 bases). V lost 4 bases and J 0 bases, leaving 12 bases between the germline ends. Germline V gives CDR1 SGDLS, CDR2 YYNGEE. The CDR3 is made up of 15 amino acids. The chain's CDR3 is CASSWDTSSTDTQYF. The CDR3 DNA follows: TGTGCCAGCAGCTGGGACACCTCTAGCACAGATACGCAGTATTTT.

The CDR3 region is CASSQVDRLAHHGQQGVDGYTF. CDR3 nucleotides: TGCGCCAGCAGCCAAGTCGACCGTCTCGCCCATCATGGCCAACAGGGAGTCGATGGCTACACCTTC. The rearrangement uses TRBV4-1 and TRBJ1-2, with D tentatively TRBD1 (6 bases). CDR3 size: 22 residues. V shed 1 base and J shed 6 bases, with 36 bases lying between them. Germline-derived CDR1 and CDR2 are MGHRA and YSYEKL.